Sequencing of this TCR beta chain was carried out in a study of cytomegalovirus exposure and HLA in healthy donors. Findings of the study overall: TRBV6-2, TRBV6-3 and some other V segments were excluded as indistinguishable.

The PCR used 60 Vbeta and 13 Jbeta primers. Produced via immunoSEQ multiplex PCR; TCRdb's table is partial and in-frame only. Here the sample spans about 120,000 clones, about 66% being singletons. For this clone: Antigen: not known.

Trimming left V 6 bases short and J 3 bases short, with 11 bases between. The CDR3 loop spans 12 amino acids. Germline V gene data show CDR1 as SQVTM and CDR2 as ANQGSEA. The source of this sequence is a man in his thirties or forties in good health and CMV-seropositive. The rearrangement links TRBV29-1 to TRBJ2-5; unclear D gene. The sequenced sample was PBMCs. CDR3 region: CSVTSTEETQYF. The CDR3 DNA sequence: TGCAGCGTCACCTCAACTGAAGAGACCCAGTACTTC.